This is a list of T cell receptor beta chains from one sample in a study of T cells in Graves' hyperthyroidism and ophthalmopathy. In TCRdb, the multiplex PCR reads were re-called with MiXCR into one record per CDR3 protein. Found here are about 260,000 distinct CDR3 sequences, 20% to 25% of them singletons; the top ten hold under 65%. Sequences were obtained from blood. These TCRs come from a man aged 25-45 years with Graves' ophthalmopathy. The CDR3 runs from the conserved cysteine through the conserved F or W. Fields, in order: D gene, clone size, V gene, J gene, CDR3 protein, CDR3 DNA. A D gene is named only where the DNA matches it firmly. Clone size appears in some rows only: once, few, many, or a class for an expanded clone.

>TRBD2|many|TRBV12-3/TRBV12-4|TRBJ2-7
CASSPGLAFEQYF
TGTGCCAGCAGTCCGGGACTAGCGTTCGAGCAGTACTTC
>TRBD2|NA|TRBV6-1|TRBJ2-7
CASRQTSGRAKGEQYF
TGTGCCAGCAGGCAGACTAGCGGGAGGGCCAAGGGGGAGCAGTACTTC
>NA|NA|TRBV12-3/TRBV12-4|TRBJ1-3
CASSLGQFYSWGNTIYF
TGTGCCAGCAGTCTGGGCCAATTTTACTCGTGGGGAAACACCATATATTTT
>NA|many|TRBV6-1|TRBJ1-6
CASSPREGSYNSPLHF
TGTGCCAGCAGCCCCAGGGAGGGCTCCTATAATTCACCCCTCCACTTT
>NA|NA|TRBV5-4|TRBJ2-3
CASSLKTASNTQYF
TGTGCCAGCAGCCTTAAGACAGCCAGTAATACGCAGTATTTT
>NA|few|TRBV28|TRBJ2-4
CASSLPGDLKNIQYF
TGTGCCAGCAGCCTTCCTGGAGATCTCAAAAACATTCAGTACTTC
>NA|NA|TRBV27|TRBJ2-4
CASSLSVTENIQYF
TGTGCCAGCAGTTTATCGGTGACGGAAAACATTCAGTACTTC
>NA|NA|TRBV6-5|TRBJ1-6
CASSYLAFSDSPLHF
TGTGCCAGCAGTTACTTAGCCTTCTCGGATTCACCCCTCCACTTT
>TRBD2|few|TRBV18|TRBJ2-2
CASSPPRGARNTGELFF
TGTGCCAGCTCACCTCCGCGGGGGGCGCGGAACACCGGGGAGCTGTTTTTT
>NA|few|TRBV5-1|TRBJ2-5
CASSLEGRDRQETQYF
TGCGCCAGCAGCTTGGAAGGGCGGGATCGCCAAGAGACCCAGTACTTC
>NA|NA|TRBV27|TRBJ2-5
CASSLLRGELETQYF
TGTGCCAGCAGTTTATTGCGGGGCGAACTCGAGACCCAGTACTTC
>NA|few|TRBV5-1|TRBJ1-2
CASSSKSRGALVYGYTF
TGCGCCAGCAGCTCAAAATCCAGGGGAGCCCTCGTATATGGCTACACCTTC
>NA|NA|TRBV28|TRBJ1-5
CASKLSRGSNQPQHF
TGTGCCAGCAAACTGTCGAGGGGAAGCAATCAGCCCCAGCATTTT
>NA|few|TRBV27|TRBJ2-6
CASSPAGSSGANVLTF
TGTGCCAGCAGTCCGGCAGGAAGCTCTGGGGCCAACGTCCTGACTTTC
>TRBD1|NA|TRBV10-3|TRBJ1-1
CAISESGTGNTEAFF
TGTGCCATCAGTGAGTCGGGGACAGGCAACACTGAAGCTTTCTTT
>NA|NA|TRBV5-1|TRBJ2-7
CASSDPLVPYEQYF
TGCGCCAGCAGCGACCCCCTCGTCCCCTACGAGCAGTACTTC
>TRBD1|NA|TRBV28|TRBJ2-5
CASSLPVHAGQGPLETQYF
TGTGCCAGCAGTTTACCTGTTCATGCGGGACAGGGGCCCCTGGAGACCCAGTACTTC
>TRBD1|NA|TRBV6-1|TRBJ1-1
CASRGDRVAEAFF
TGTGCCAGCAGGGGCGACAGGGTTGCTGAAGCTTTCTTT
>NA|many|TRBV7-2|TRBJ2-2
CASSAGQYTGELFF
TGTGCCAGCAGCGCGGGACAGTACACCGGGGAGCTGTTTTTT
>NA|once|TRBV4-2|TRBJ2-3
CASSQAGVGADTQYF
TGTGCCAGCAGCCAAGCCGGGGTAGGGGCAGATACGCAGTATTTT
>TRBD2|many|TRBV11-3|TRBJ2-5
CASSSPAGRGETQYF
TGTGCCAGCAGCTCCCCAGCGGGAAGGGGAGAGACCCAGTACTTC
>TRBD1|NA|TRBV19|TRBJ1-1
CASSGTGRTEAFF
TGTGCCAGTAGTGGGACAGGGAGGACTGAAGCTTTCTTT
>NA|few|TRBV9|TRBJ1-2
CASAASSETDYGYTF
TGTGCCAGCGCTGCCTCCTCCGAAACGGACTATGGCTACACCTTC
>TRBD1|many|TRBV20-1|TRBJ1-2
CSASAGGQGRNYGYTF
TGCAGTGCTAGCGCAGGGGGGCAGGGCCGTAACTATGGCTACACCTTC
>NA|NA|TRBV12-3/TRBV12-4|TRBJ1-5
CASSSNWQNSNQPQHF
TGCGCCAGCAGCTCTAATTGGCAGAATAGCAATCAGCCCCAGCATTTT
>TRBD2|many|TRBV5-1|TRBJ2-7
CASSLGIAGGLEQYF
TGCGCCAGCAGCTTGGGGATTGCGGGAGGGCTCGAGCAGTACTTC
>NA|NA|TRBV2|TRBJ2-1
CASGAEGEQFF
TGTGCCAGCGGGGCCGAAGGTGAGCAGTTCTTC
>NA|NA|TRBV28|TRBJ1-1
CASFNRVNTEAFF
TGTGCCAGTTTCAACAGGGTGAACACTGAAGCTTTCTTT
>TRBD1|many|TRBV3-1|TRBJ1-1
CASSQDRLGQKAFF
TGTGCCAGCAGCCAAGATCGTTTGGGACAGAAAGCTTTCTTT
>NA|many|TRBV6-1|TRBJ1-1
CATSSGTRAFF
TGTGCCACCTCATCCGGGACACGGGCTTTCTTT
>TRBD1|few|TRBV11-1|TRBJ2-5
CASSLAPRTGVYF
TGTGCCAGCAGCTTAGCCCCCCGGACAGGGGTGTACTTC
>NA|once|TRBV28|TRBJ1-1
CASSLDRYMNTEAFF
TGTGCCAGCAGTTTAGACAGATACATGAACACTGAAGCTTTCTTT
>NA|few|TRBV3-1|TRBJ1-2
CASSREGTYGYTF
TGTGCCAGCAGCCGCGAGGGAACCTATGGCTACACCTTC
>NA|many|TRBV2|TRBJ2-3
CASSYWGRSTDTQYF
TGTGCCAGCAGCTACTGGGGGAGAAGCACAGATACGCAGTATTTT
>TRBD2|NA|TRBV28|TRBJ2-1
CASSGRIYNEQFF
TGTGCCAGTAGCGGGAGGATCTACAATGAGCAGTTCTTC
>TRBD2|many|TRBV3-1|TRBJ2-1
CASSLRGGLAWTRDEQFF
TGTGCCAGCAGCCTCCGTGGGGGACTAGCTTGGACTCGAGATGAGCAGTTCTTC
>TRBD1|NA|TRBV27|TRBJ2-6
CASRDREWAGANVLTF
TGTGCCAGCAGGGACAGGGAGTGGGCTGGGGCCAACGTCCTGACTTTC
>NA|once|TRBV24-1|TRBJ2-1
CATTPGSGNEQFF
TGTGCCACCACCCCTGGGTCAGGCAATGAGCAGTTCTTC
>TRBD2|few|TRBV28|TRBJ2-1
CASSVGLAGAYNGQFF
TGTGCCAGCAGTGTAGGACTAGCGGGGGCCTACAATGGGCAGTTCTTC
>TRBD2|many|TRBV6-5|TRBJ2-1
CASSYGLAGLNEQFF
TGTGCCAGCAGTTACGGACTAGCGGGACTCAATGAGCAGTTCTTC
>NA|NA|TRBV6-1|TRBJ2-7
CASSESRYEQYF
TGTGCCAGCAGTGAAAGCAGGTACGAGCAGTACTTC
>NA|few|TRBV7-9|TRBJ2-2
CASSAPSDRDTGELFF
TGTGCCAGCAGCGCTCCGTCTGACAGAGACACCGGGGAGCTGTTTTTT
>NA|NA|TRBV19|TRBJ2-1
CASSIDPFDRSSYNEQFF
TGTGCCAGTAGTATAGATCCCTTCGACAGGAGCTCCTACAATGAGCAGTTCTTC
>NA|few|TRBV6-1|TRBJ2-7
CASSSGLVSYEQYF
TGTGCCAGCAGTTCCGGCCTCGTCTCGTACGAGCAGTACTTC
>NA|NA|TRBV15|TRBJ2-7
CATSRGWGAYEQYF
TGTGCCACCAGCAGGGGCTGGGGAGCGTACGAGCAGTACTTC
>NA|many|TRBV9|TRBJ1-2
CASSVGNYGYTF
TGTGCCAGCAGCGTAGGTAACTATGGCTACACCTTC
>NA|NA|TRBV6-9|TRBJ2-5
CASSYEGLSQETQYF
TGTGCCAGCAGTTATGAGGGTTTAAGCCAAGAGACCCAGTACTTC
>TRBD2|many|TRBV7-8|TRBJ2-1
CASSPAASGANEQFF
TGTGCCAGCAGCCCCGCCGCTAGCGGAGCCAATGAGCAGTTCTTC
>TRBD2|few|TRBV5-1|TRBJ2-3
CASSLVASGSSGDTQYF
TGCGCCAGCAGCTTGGTTGCTAGCGGGAGCTCCGGAGATACGCAGTATTTT
>NA|few|TRBV28|TRBJ2-7
CASRSRDNAYYEQYF
TGTGCCAGCAGATCCCGGGACAACGCTTACTACGAGCAGTACTTC
>NA|many|TRBV11-1|TRBJ2-5
CASSRGETQYF
TGTGCCAGCAGCCGGGGAGAGACCCAGTACTTC
>NA|NA|TRBV5-1|TRBJ2-7
CASSDQGGYNEQYF
TGCGCCAGCAGCGATCAGGGGGGCTATAACGAGCAGTACTTC
>NA|NA|TRBV27|TRBJ2-7
CASSTRADTYEQYF
TGTGCCAGCAGTACCCGGGCCGATACCTACGAGCAGTACTTC
>NA|NA|TRBV28|TRBJ1-2
CARDGRVGYGYTF
TGTGCCCGGGACGGGCGGGTCGGCTATGGCTACACCTTC
>NA|once|TRBV5-1|TRBJ1-1
CASSLALLGVKRNAEAFF
TGCGCCAGCAGCTTGGCTCTCCTAGGAGTTAAGAGGAACGCTGAAGCTTTCTTT
>NA|NA|TRBV9|TRBJ1-2
CASSAGLGGYTF
TGTGCCAGCAGCGCAGGGTTAGGGGGCTACACCTTC
>NA|few|TRBV7-2|TRBJ1-1
CASSQGWNTEAFF
TGTGCCAGCAGCCAGGGGTGGAACACTGAAGCTTTCTTT
>NA|many|TRBV5-1|TRBJ2-3
CASSLVVGGADTQYF
TGCGCCAGCAGCTTGGTGGTGGGAGGAGCAGATACGCAGTATTTT
>NA|once|TRBV29-1|TRBJ2-1
CSVEDSEQNNEQFF
TGCAGCGTAGAGGACAGTGAACAAAACAATGAGCAGTTCTTC